Below are 16 T cell receptor beta chains sequenced from a single sample in a study of control samples from healthy donors and cancer patients (dated by TCRdb to about 2020). Receptor libraries were prepared by the immunoSEQ multiplex PCR assay. TCRdb mirrors the immuneACCESS table, restricted to in-frame sequences. Some clones are absent from its copies; in checked studies, under half trace to an unresolved V gene, and the reason for the others is unknown. This sample is represented by about 22,000 clones; approximately 80% of them were singletons. The ten largest clones represent under 30% of the sample. The sample was PBMCs. Receptors originate from a man in his sixties with head and neck cancer.

The sample holds one count of this clone. The chain combines TRBV6-5 with TRBJ1-3; D gene unclear. Germline V gene sequence: CDR1 MNHEY, CDR2 SVGAGI. This CDR3 comprises 13 residues. V lost 8 bases and J 4 bases, leaving 12 bases between the germline ends. The CDR3 loop is CASRGWGGNTIYF. The CDR3 coding sequence is TGTGCCAGCCGGGGATGGGGAGGAAACACCATATATTTT.

The rearrangement links TRBV7-6 to TRBJ1-3; D may be TRBD1 (6 bases). The germline V gene encodes CDR1 SGHVS and CDR2 FNYEAQ. V shed 4 bases and J shed 2 bases, with 18 bases lying between them. The CDR3 consists of 17 residues. The CDR3 reads CASSSQNTGSAGNTIYF. The CDR3 DNA reads as TGTGCCAGCAGCTCCCAAAACACAGGGTCGGCTGGAAACACCATATATTTT.

This chain connects TRBV9 to TRBJ1-1, with TRBD1 identical over 10 bases. In germline, CDR1 is SGDLS, CDR2 YYNGEE. The CDR3 loop spans 13 amino acids. V gave up 3 bases and J gave up 13 bases; unmatched junction bases: 9. CDR3 sequence (DNA): TGTGCCAGCAGCGCGCGGACAGGGGGTTTACGTTTCTTT. It encodes CASSARTGGLRFF. The full variable domain, its missing parts supplied by reference TRBV9 and TRBJ1-1, is DSGVTQTPKHLITATGQRVTLRCSPRSGDLSVYWYQQSLDQGLQFLIQYYNGEERAKGNILERFSAQQFPDLHSELNLSSLELGDSALYFCASSARTGGLRFFGQGTRLTVV.

This rearrangement joins TRBV19 to TRBJ1-1, with D uncertain. The V gene's germline CDR1 is LNHDA and CDR2 SQIVND (reference sequence). CDR3 length: 16 residues. The V and J ends lost 7 bases and 1 base respectively, with 19 bases between them. CDR3 in DNA: TGTGCCAGTACCCTATCCCGCCGGACGAGGAACACTGAAGCTTTCTTT. Protein product: CASTLSRRTRNTEAFF.

The CDR3 DNA sequence: TGTGCCAGTAGTATAGTTAGGAGCGAAACCTACGAGCAGTACTTC. Translating gives CASSIVRSETYEQYF. The V and J genes are TRBV19 and TRBJ2-7; D gene ambiguous. Trimming pared 1 base from V and 2 bases from J, leaving 12 bases between. The CDR3 is made up of 15 amino acids. Germline values: CDR1 LNHDA, CDR2 SQIVND (reference sequence).

This chain connects TRBV10-3 to TRBJ1-1; D gene uncertain. CDR1 ENHRY and CDR2 SYGVKD come from the germline V gene. The ends were cut back, 9 bases at V and 1 base at J, with 12 bases in the middle. The CDR3 has 13 amino acids. For the CDR3, the DNA is TGTGCCATAACACGGCAGAAGAACACTGAAGCTTTCTTT. As protein: CAITRQKNTEAFF.

This chain links TRBV18 with TRBJ2-1, with D perhaps TRBD1 or TRBD2 (5 bases each). V shed 6 bases and J shed 1 base, with 13 bases lying between them. Per the germline V gene, CDR1 is KGHSH and CDR2 is LQKENI. The CDR3 is made up of 15 amino acids. The CDR3 DNA sequence: TGTGCCAGCTCCTCGGGACCGCAGTCCTACAATGAGCAGTTCTTC. This translates into CASSSGPQSYNEQFF.

This clone occurred a few times. J is TRBJ2-2 and V is TRBV6-6; 9 positions agree with TRBD1. The germline V gene has CDR1 MNHNY and CDR2 SVGAGI (reference sequence). The CDR3 is made up of 15 amino acids. The junction had 8 bases not matched to a gene; V was cut back by 7 bases and J by 5 bases. The CDR3 loop is CASTSSGTGTGELFF. The DNA for the CDR3 is TGTGCCAGCACCTCCTCCGGGACAGGGACCGGGGAGCTGTTTTTT.

For the CDR3, the DNA is TGTGCCAGCAGCGTAAGTGATTACAATGAGCAGTTCTTC. It translates to CASSVSDYNEQFF. The chain links TRBV9 to TRBJ2-1, with D uncertain. Per germline, CDR1 SGDLS and CDR2 YYNGEE. V was pared by 1 base and J by 4 bases, with 6 bases between. This CDR3 region has 13 residues.

To note about this clone: A read error is possible here, since a much larger clone lies one base away. Other DNA variants within this sample encode the same CDR3. The V gene is TRBV28, the J gene TRBJ2-2; D is ambiguous. Trimming removed 3 bases from V and 2 bases from J, with 1 base in between. The length of the CDR3 is 12 residues. Germline CDR1 is MDHEN and CDR2 is SYDVKM. CDR3 residues: CASSFNTGELFF. CDR3 DNA: TGTGCCAGCAGTTTTAACACCGGGGAGCTGTTTTTT. The full variable domain, its missing parts supplied by reference TRBV28 and TRBJ2-2, is DVKVTQSSRYLVKRTGEKVFLECVQDMDHENMFWYRQDPGLGLRLIYFSYDVKMKEKGDIPEGYSVSREKKERFSLILESASTNQTSMYLCASSFNTGELFFGEGSRLTVL.

This rearrangement joins TRBV2 to TRBJ2-5; 8 bases match TRBD1. Germline loops: CDR1 SNHLY, CDR2 FYNNEI. The CDR3 runs to 15 residues. V shed 5 bases and J 1 base; nucleotides not matched to a gene: 6. CDR3 loop: CASSYSGTGQETQYF. The CDR3 nucleotides are TGTGCCAGCAGTTATAGTGGGACAGGCCAAGAGACCCAGTACTTC.

The chain couples TRBV2 to TRBJ1-5; the match to TRBD1 covers 8 bases. CDR1 SNHLY and CDR2 FYNNEI come from the germline V gene. V shed 3 bases, J shed 4 bases, and the junction held 2 bases outside the gene matches. The CDR3 consists of 14 residues. Here the CDR3 reads CASSEGTGNQPQHF. CDR3 nucleotide sequence: TGTGCCAGCAGTGAGGGGACAGGTAATCAGCCCCAGCATTTT.

The chain couples TRBV6-2 or TRBV6-3 to TRBJ2-3; 12 bases agree with TRBD2. Unmatched junction bases numbered 9, after V lost 6 bases and J lost 2 bases. Germline V gene data show CDR1 as MNHEY and CDR2 as SVGEGT. The CDR3 runs 17 residues. This chain's CDR3 is CASSKEASGGVTDTQYF. The CDR3 bases are TGTGCCAGCAGCAAGGAGGCTAGCGGGGGGGTCACAGATACGCAGTATTTT.

A word on this clone: An end of the junction does not agree with germline; a read error may underlie this. The V gene is TRBV2, the J gene TRBJ2-5, with 14 bases fitting TRBD2. Germline V lookup: CDR1 SNHLY, CDR2 FYNNEI. The CDR3 length is 16 residues. The DNA for the CDR3 is TGTGCCAGCAGGGAAGGGACTAGCGGGAGTATGGAGACCCAGTACTTC. This translates into CASREGTSGSMETQYF.

The rearrangement joins TRBV19 to TRBJ1-5, with D maybe TRBD1 (6 bases). This CDR3 is 15 amino acids long. V shed 5 bases and J shed 2 bases, with 13 bases lying between them. The germline CDR1 and CDR2 sequences are LNHDA and SQIVND (reference sequence). The CDR3 DNA sequence: TGTGCCAGTAGTGAGACAGGATATGGCAATCAGCCCCAGCATTTT. It encodes CASSETGYGNQPQHF.

V gene TRBV5-1 combines with J gene TRBJ2-2; 8 positions match TRBD1. J lost 6 bases, V lost 3 bases, and 7 bases had no gene match. This CDR3 comprises 15 residues. Germline lookup yields CDR1 SGHRS and CDR2 YFSETQ. For the CDR3, the DNA is TGCGCCAGCAGCTCCGGTCAGGGGGCATCCGGGGAGCTGTTTTTT. This translates into CASSSGQGASGELFF.